Below, one T cell receptor (beta chain) is given with its context. The CDR3 has 13 residues. Germline V CDR1 and CDR2: SGHTA, FQGNSA. Trimming left V 1 base short and J 3 bases short, with 7 bases between. This record belongs to a study of chemoradiotherapy in HPV16-positive cancers. TCRdb's copy holds only in-frame clones and misses some; the assay was immunoSEQ multiplex PCR. Here the sample spans 30,000 or so clones, about four fifths being singletons. Over chemoradiotherapy, repertoires were sampled more than once. Source: blood, taken from a patient who underwent chemoradiotherapy. The V gene is TRBV7-2, the J gene TRBJ2-7; D may be TRBD1 (5 bases). This sequence was found in a human donor with HPV-associated anogenital cancer. DNA for the CDR3: TGTGCCAGCAGCTTAGGGACAATCTACGAGCAGTACTTC. Translation: CASSLGTIYEQYF.